Below are 22 T cell receptor beta chains sequenced from a single sample in a study of human T cells and chemical hapten exposure. From the RACE reads, TCRdb called clonotypes with MiXCR, one entry per CDR3 protein. The sample holds around 380,000 distinct CDR3 sequences, approximately 4.4% seen once. Regarding time point: patch test 1, 2 weeks after DPC sensitization. This sample's treatment: therapeutic diphenylcyclopropenone sensitization with weekly scalp DPC. Material: whole blood, obtained in connection with sensitization to the hapten diphenylcyclopropenone (DPC). The receptor set was obtained from a woman in her 50s with alopecia areata. Some clones in this sample may be carry-over from other donors' samples.

The rearrangement uses TRBV24-1 and TRBJ1-5; TRBD1 agrees at 9 bases. V shed 0 bases and J 7 bases; nucleotides not matched to a gene: 9. The CDR3 consists of 17 residues. Germline V lookup: CDR1 KGHDR, CDR2 SFDVKD. The CDR3 spells CATSDLGVGQGRQPQHF. DNA for the CDR3: TGTGCCACCAGTGATTTGGGGGTTGGACAGGGGAGACAGCCCCAGCATTTT.

At least ten counts were recorded for this clonotype. CDR3 in DNA: TGCGCCAGCAGCCAAGACGTTTCAGGGTACAATCAGCCCCAGCATTTT. The encoded protein is CASSQDVSGYNQPQHF. J is TRBJ1-5 and V is TRBV4-3; D might be TRBD1 (5 bases). From germline, CDR1 is LGHNA and CDR2 YSLEER. CDR3 length equals 16 residues. Trimming cost V 0 bases and J 3 bases, with 12 bases left between them.

The chain employs TRBV10-3 and TRBJ2-3; no definite D call. The CDR3 spans 11 residues. The germline gives CDR1 ENHRY, CDR2 SYGVKD. Deletions cut 9 bases from V and 4 bases from J, with 8 bases between. This CDR3 reads CAIRSADTQYF. DNA of the CDR3: TGTGCCATACGGAGCGCAGATACGCAGTATTTT.

This clonotype was detected many times. The chain employs TRBV12-1 and TRBJ1-1; the table names TRBD1, a call not compared with the DNA. TRBV12-1 is noted as a pseudogene. This CDR3 is 13 amino acids long. The CDR3 sequence: CASIPDRWGEAFF. Written as DNA, the CDR3 is TGTGCCAGCATCCCGGACCGTTGGGGTGAAGCTTTCTTT.

This rearrangement joins TRBV28 to TRBJ2-7; tentative D call: TRBD2 (6 bases). The CDR3 runs to 13 residues. Germline CDR1 reads MDHEN; CDR2 reads SYDVKM. Trimming shortened V by 3 bases and J by 2 bases, and 8 bases separated the two germline ends. CDR3 in amino acids: CASSFPGAYEQYF. The CDR3, as DNA: TGTGCCAGCAGTTTTCCGGGGGCCTACGAGCAGTACTTC.

This clonotype was picked up a small number of times. The V and J genes are TRBV20-1 and TRBJ2-1, with 13 bases aligning to TRBD2. Germline V gene data show CDR1 as DFQATT and CDR2 as SNEGSKA (reference sequence). The length of the CDR3 is 13 residues. J was trimmed by 5 bases and V by 7 bases; bases with no gene match: 2. For the CDR3, the DNA is TGCAGTGACGGGACTAGCGGGAACAATGAGCAGTTCTTC. Translation gives CSDGTSGNNEQFF.

This clonotype was seen at least ten times. V gene TRBV11-2 combines with J gene TRBJ1-1; 9 bases map to TRBD1. Per the germline V gene, CDR1 is SGHAT and CDR2 is FQNNGV. V was pared by 5 bases and J by 6 bases, with 7 bases of the junction left unmatched. CDR3 size: 14 residues. CDR3 protein: CASSLGQGYAEAFF. The CDR3 coding sequence is TGTGCCAGCAGCCTAGGACAGGGGTACGCTGAAGCTTTCTTT.

This clonotype was detected only a few times. The chain has TRBV4-2 and TRBJ2-1; D possibly corresponds to TRBD2 (5 bases). Germline CDR1 is LGHNA and CDR2 is YNFKEQ. The CDR3 is made up of 15 amino acids. V was shortened by 4 bases and J by 4 bases, with 14 bases between the two germline ends. CDR3 amino acids: CASSPGLAQYNEQFF. CDR3 bases: TGTGCCAGCAGCCCCGGACTGGCCCAATACAATGAGCAGTTCTTC.

Many counts were recorded for this clonotype. This chain links TRBV24-1 with TRBJ2-3; 11 bases align to TRBD2. Germline lookup yields CDR1 KGHDR and CDR2 SFDVKD. With V trimmed by 5 bases and J by 3 bases, 6 bases remained unmatched. The CDR3 sequence is 16 residues long. CDR3 protein: CATSGPGLAATDTQYF. The CDR3 region has the DNA TGTGCCACCAGTGGACCGGGACTAGCGGCGACAGATACGCAGTATTTT.

This clonotype was detected many times. The chain combines TRBV27 with TRBJ1-2; a possible D gene is TRBD1 (6 bases). Trimming stripped 8 bases from V and 0 bases from J, with 13 bases between. Germline values: CDR1 MNHEY, CDR2 SMNVEV (reference sequence). This CDR3 comprises 14 residues. The CDR3 region has the DNA TGTGCCAGCCGTACGGGGGGCACTAACTATGGCTACACCTTC. Amino acid sequence: CASRTGGTNYGYTF.

This clonotype was seen at least ten times. This chain uses TRBV20-1 with TRBJ2-3; possibly TRBD2 for D (6 bases). V shed 4 bases and J shed 3 bases, with 11 bases lying between them. The germline V gene encodes CDR1 DFQATT and CDR2 SNEGSKA (reference sequence). The CDR3 sequence is 13 residues long. The CDR3 region has the DNA TGCAGTGCTACCGGGAGAACAACAGATACGCAGTATTTT. As protein: CSATGRTTDTQYF.

This clonotype was recorded a few times. The chain joins TRBV3-1 to TRBJ1-1; D not certain. The germline V and J ends were trimmed by 3 bases and 3 bases, with 8 bases remaining between them. The germline V gene encodes CDR1 LGHDT and CDR2 YNNKEL (reference sequence). There are 13 residues in the CDR3. CDR3 loop: CASSQELDTEAFF. CDR3 coding DNA: TGTGCCAGCAGCCAGGAACTGGACACTGAAGCTTTCTTT.

This clonotype was seen at least ten times. This sequence joins TRBV18 and TRBJ1-5; D gene uncertain. The CDR3 runs 15 residues. Germline V gene sequence: CDR1 KGHSH, CDR2 LQKENI. V was pared by 0 bases and J by 7 bases, with 13 bases between. The CDR3 coding sequence is TGTGCCAGCTCACCACCGGGGAGGGATTCACAGCCCCAGCATTTT. Residues: CASSPPGRDSQPQHF.

There are many counts of this clonotype. The J gene is TRBJ2-3, the V gene TRBV12-3 or TRBV12-4; 11 positions match TRBD1. The V gene end was trimmed by 6 bases and the J gene end by 1 base; junction bases not matched to a gene: 3. This CDR3 comprises 15 residues. CDR3 DNA sequence: TGTGCCAGCAGCTTGGACAGGGGGCGCACAGATACGCAGTATTTT. The encoded protein is CASSLDRGRTDTQYF.

This clonotype was counted at least ten times. This chain uses TRBV6-1 with TRBJ2-7; D gene ambiguous. This CDR3 is 13 amino acids long. V lost 3 bases to trimming and J lost 6 bases, with 12 bases between them. Per germline, CDR1 MNHNS and CDR2 SASEGT. CDR3 region: CASSENGKVEQYF. The CDR3 coding sequence is TGTGCCAGCAGTGAGAATGGAAAGGTCGAGCAGTACTTC.

This clonotype was seen a handful of times. The chain recombines TRBV7-2 with TRBJ1-3; 7 bases align to TRBD1. CDR3 length: 16 amino acids. Germline loops: CDR1 SGHTA, CDR2 FQGNSA. Trimming took 4 bases from V and 3 from J; bases not matched to a gene: 9. In DNA, the CDR3 is TGTGCCAGCAGCTCTGTAGGGACAGTCGGTGGAAACACCATATATTTT. Amino acid sequence: CASSSVGTVGGNTIYF.

This clonotype was seen repeatedly, ten times or more. This sequence joins TRBV7-9 and TRBJ1-5, with a weak D call TRBD1 (6 bases). The CDR3 extends over 15 amino acids. Per germline, CDR1 SEHNR and CDR2 FQNEAQ (reference sequence). The V gene lost 4 bases and the J gene lost 0 bases, with 10 bases spanning the gap. The CDR3 DNA is TGTGCCAGCAGCTCGGGGACATATAGCAATCAGCCCCAGCATTTT. Translated: CASSSGTYSNQPQHF.

V usage is TRBV4-1 and J usage is TRBJ2-5, with D perhaps matching TRBD2 (7 bases). Trimming shortened V by 0 bases and J by 5 bases, and 13 bases separated the two germline ends. CDR1 and CDR2 (germline): MGHRA, YSYEKL. The CDR3 contains 15 residues. In nucleotides, the CDR3 is TGCGCCAGCAGCCAAGATGCGGGGGCCCGGGAGACCCAGTACTTC. Residues: CASSQDAGARETQYF.

This chain links TRBV29-1 with TRBJ1-6; 10 nucleotides line up with TRBD1. In germline, CDR1 is SQVTM, CDR2 ANQGSEA. The ends lost 6 bases at V and 5 bases at J; junction bases unmatched: 1. This CDR3 contains 13 residues. The CDR3 DNA is TGCAGCGTCGGACAGGGGGATAATTCACCCCTCCACTTT. Protein: CSVGQGDNSPLHF. Variable domain in full (rest from reference TRBV29-1 and TRBJ1-6): SAVISQKPSRDICQRGTSLTIQCQVDSQVTMMFWYRQQPGQSLTLIATANQGSEATYESGFVIDKFPISRPNLTFSTLTVSNMSPEDSSIYLCSVGQGDNSPLHFGNGTRLTVT.

This clonotype was observed at least ten times. The chain carries TRBV7-9 and TRBJ1-5; no clear D gene. The CDR3 extends over 12 amino acids. Germline lookup yields CDR1 SEHNR and CDR2 FQNEAQ (reference sequence). The germline V and J ends were trimmed by 5 bases and 5 bases, with 7 bases remaining between them. In DNA form, the CDR3 reads TGTGCCAGCAGCGATAGAGATCAGCCCCAGCATTTT. Amino acid sequence: CASSDRDQPQHF. Supplemented by reference TRBV7-9 and TRBJ1-5, the full variable domain reads DTGVSQNPRHKITKRGQNVTFRCDPISEHNRLYWYRQTLGQGPEFLTYFQNEAQLEKSRLLSDRFSAERPKGSFSTLEIQRTEQGDSAMYLCASSDRDQPQHFGDGTRLSIL.

In its sample, this clonotype was seen many times. The V gene is TRBV27, the J gene TRBJ1-2; D gene unclear. Germline values: CDR1 MNHEY, CDR2 SMNVEV (reference sequence). This CDR3 is built from 11 residues. V was cut by 7 bases and J by 7 bases, with 10 bases left in between. CDR3 in DNA: TGTGCCAGCATGGGGTTACGTGGCTACACCTTC. Its translation: CASMGLRGYTF.

This clonotype has ten or more counts. The chain links TRBV12-3 or TRBV12-4 to TRBJ1-5, with 7 positions matching TRBD1. The V segment lost 5 bases and the J segment 2 bases; nucleotides outside the gene matches: 3. The length of the CDR3 is 14 residues. As DNA, the CDR3 is TGTGCCAGCAGTCCCACAGGGGGCAATCAGCCCCAGCATTTT. This translates into CASSPTGGNQPQHF.